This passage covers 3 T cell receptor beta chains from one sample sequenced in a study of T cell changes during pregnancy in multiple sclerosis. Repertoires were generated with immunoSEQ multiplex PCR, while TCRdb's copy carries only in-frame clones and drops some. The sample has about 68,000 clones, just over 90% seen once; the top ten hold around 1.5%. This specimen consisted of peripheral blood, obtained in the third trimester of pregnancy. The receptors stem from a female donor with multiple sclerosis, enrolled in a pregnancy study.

CDR3 loop: CASSFRDFYNEQFF. The CDR3 DNA reads TGTGCCAGCAGTTTTAGGGACTTCTACAATGAGCAGTTCTTC. The rearrangement joins TRBV27 to TRBJ2-1, with TRBD2 as a possible D gene (6 bases). Per the germline V gene, CDR1 is MNHEY and CDR2 is SMNVEV (reference sequence). V shed 3 bases and J shed 3 bases, with 9 bases lying between them. CDR3 length: 14 residues.

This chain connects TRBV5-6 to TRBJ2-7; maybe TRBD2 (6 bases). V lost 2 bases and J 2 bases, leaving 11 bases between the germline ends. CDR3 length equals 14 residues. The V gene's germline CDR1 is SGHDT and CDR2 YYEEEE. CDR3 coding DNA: TGTGCCAGCAGCTTTGGAGGGAGCACCTACGAGCAGTACTTC. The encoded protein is CASSFGGSTYEQYF.

DNA of the CDR3: TGTGCCAGCAGACTCCAGGGGGCGCGGTACGAGCAGTACTTC. As protein: CASRLQGARYEQYF. This sequence joins TRBV6-5 and TRBJ2-7; 8 bases map to TRBD1. CDR3 length: 14 residues. Germline V CDR1 and CDR2: MNHEY, SVGAGI. The ends lost 6 bases at V and 4 bases at J; junction bases unmatched: 8.